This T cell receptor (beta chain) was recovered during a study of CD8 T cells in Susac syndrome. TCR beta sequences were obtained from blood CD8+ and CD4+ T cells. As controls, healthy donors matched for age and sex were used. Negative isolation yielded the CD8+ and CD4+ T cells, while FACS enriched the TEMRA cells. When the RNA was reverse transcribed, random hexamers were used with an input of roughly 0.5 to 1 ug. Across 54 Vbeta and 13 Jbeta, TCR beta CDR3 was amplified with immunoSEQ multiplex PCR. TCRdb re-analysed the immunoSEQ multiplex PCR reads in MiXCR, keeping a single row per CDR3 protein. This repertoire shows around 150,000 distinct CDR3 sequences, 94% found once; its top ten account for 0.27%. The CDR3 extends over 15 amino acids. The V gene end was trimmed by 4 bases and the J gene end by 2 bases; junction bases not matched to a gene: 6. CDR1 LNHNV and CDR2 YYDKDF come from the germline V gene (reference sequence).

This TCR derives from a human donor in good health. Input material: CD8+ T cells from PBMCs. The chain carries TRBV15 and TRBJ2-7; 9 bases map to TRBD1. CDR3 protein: CATSTGTGRTYEQYF. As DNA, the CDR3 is TGTGCCACCAGCACCGGGACAGGGCGGACCTACGAGCAGTACTTC.